Each of the 11 T cell receptor beta chains below was sequenced from the same sample in a study of CD8 T cells in Susac syndrome. cDNA came from around 0.5 to 1 ug RNA primed by random hexamers. MiXCR, applied by TCRdb to the immunoSEQ multiplex PCR reads, yields one record per CDR3 protein. This repertoire shows over 300,000 distinct CDR3 sequences, around 90% found once; its top ten account for over 0.05%. The material sequenced was CD4+ T cells from PBMCs. These receptors came from a human donor with multiple sclerosis.

This chain joins TRBV24-1 and TRBJ2-3; 13 positions match TRBD2. Looked up from germline, CDR1 is KGHDR and CDR2 is SFDVKD. The CDR3 length is 17 residues. The trim removed 3 bases at V and 7 bases at J, leaving 9 bases unmatched. The CDR3 is CATSDHRTSGGGNTQYF. In DNA form, the CDR3 reads TGTGCCACCAGTGATCATCGGACTAGCGGGGGAGGGAATACGCAGTATTTT.

The chain uses TRBV7-9 and TRBJ2-7; D may match TRBD1 or TRBD2 (5 bases each). CDR3 length: 13 amino acids. V lost 0 bases and J lost 3, with 6 bases in between. Germline CDR1 and CDR2: SEHNR and FQNEAQ (reference sequence). The CDR3 spells CASSLAGDYEQYF. The CDR3 bases are TGTGCCAGCAGCTTAGCGGGGGACTACGAGCAGTACTTC.

This clonotype was counted a single time. The chain carries TRBV20-1 and TRBJ2-3; 7 bases align to TRBD2. J gave up 13 bases and V 3 bases, and 13 bases lay outside the gene matches. CDR3 size: 13 residues. Germline assignment: CDR1 DFQATT and CDR2 SNEGSKA (reference sequence). The chain's CDR3 is CSARIPTSAGEYF. In DNA form, the CDR3 reads TGCAGTGCTAGGATCCCTACTAGTGCGGGGGAGTATTTT.

J is TRBJ2-2 and V is TRBV7-8; 8 nucleotides match TRBD2. Trimming cost V 1 base and J 7 bases; bases outside gene matches: 8. There are 16 residues in the CDR3. The germline V gene has CDR1 SGHVS and CDR2 FQNEAQ. The CDR3 DNA reads as TGTGCCAGCAGCTTAGGTCCGGGGGGGCTAGGCGGGGAGCTGTTTTTT. Its translation is CASSLGPGGLGGELFF. Together with reference TRBV7-8 and TRBJ2-2, the CDR3 gives the full variable domain: GAGVSQSPRYKVAKRGQDVALRCDPISGHVSLFWYQQALGQGPEFLTYFQNEAQLDKSGLPSDRFFAERPEGSVSTLKIQRTQQEDSAVYLCASSLGPGGLGGELFFGEGSRLTVL.

This clonotype was picked up one time. Here the CDR3 reads CSAPLPSGKGYEQYF. The DNA of the CDR3 is TGCAGTGCCCCCCTTCCTAGCGGGAAGGGCTACGAGCAGTACTTC. This chain uses TRBV20-1 with TRBJ2-7; 9 nucleotides agree with TRBD2. The CDR3 runs to 15 residues. Germline V gene lookup returns CDR1 DFQATT and CDR2 SNEGSKA (reference sequence). J lost 3 bases, V lost 6 bases, and 12 bases had no gene match.

The V and J genes are TRBV10-3 and TRBJ2-1; D may be TRBD1 or TRBD2 (6 bases each). Germline V gives CDR1 ENHRY, CDR2 SYGVKD. There are 15 residues in the CDR3. Between the trimmed V and J ends, which lost 4 bases and 6 bases, there was a span of 16 bases. The CDR3 nucleotides read TGTGCCATCAGTGGAGGGGGGAGTCGTTCCAATGAGCAGTTCTTC. Protein: CAISGGGSRSNEQFF.

The chain recombines TRBV7-9 with TRBJ2-2; D assignment may be TRBD1 or TRBD2 (5 bases each). The CDR3 loop spans 16 amino acids. Germline CDR1 is SEHNR and CDR2 is FQNEAQ (reference sequence). Trimming cost V 3 bases and J 5 bases, with 16 bases left between them. The CDR3 DNA sequence: TGTGCCAGCAGCTTTTTCCTTCGGGGCCGGACCGGGGAGCTGTTTTTT. This codes for CASSFFLRGRTGELFF.

The chain employs TRBV18 and TRBJ2-1; TRBD2 matches at 12 bases. After removal of 1 base from V and 8 bases from J, the junction contained 9 bases not matched to a gene. Per the germline V gene, CDR1 is KGHSH and CDR2 is LQKENI. This CDR3 has 17 amino acids. The CDR3 region is CASSPLASGRATHEQFF. The CDR3 nucleotides read TGTGCCAGCTCACCACTGGCTAGCGGGAGGGCAACGCATGAGCAGTTCTTC.

The sample holds one count of this clonotype. The V and J genes are TRBV5-1 and TRBJ1-1, with 7 bases matching TRBD1. The CDR3 has 15 amino acids. CDR1 is SGHRS, CDR2 YFSETQ, per germline. V trimming: 2 bases; J trimming: 1 base; junction bases outside the gene matches: 5. CDR3 nucleotides: TGCGCCAGCAGCTTAATCGCAGGGGGGAACACTGAAGCTTTCTTT. Its translation is CASSLIAGGNTEAFF.

V and J are TRBV20-1 and TRBJ1-5; tentatively, D is TRBD1 (6 bases). Germline V gene sequence: CDR1 DFQATT, CDR2 SNEGSKA (reference sequence). There are 13 residues in the CDR3. Trimming left V 5 bases short and J 3 bases short, with 11 bases between. DNA for the CDR3: TGCAGTGCTCCGGGACATAACAATCAGCCCCAGCATTTT. This translates into CSAPGHNNQPQHF.

This chain uses TRBV5-1 with TRBJ2-7; D unclear. The CDR3 has 12 amino acids. CDR1 and CDR2 (germline): SGHRS, YFSETQ. V lost 4 bases and J 3 bases, leaving 8 bases between the germline ends. CDR3 in amino acids: CASSQDDYEQYF. The CDR3 DNA reads TGCGCCAGCAGCCAAGACGACTACGAGCAGTACTTC.